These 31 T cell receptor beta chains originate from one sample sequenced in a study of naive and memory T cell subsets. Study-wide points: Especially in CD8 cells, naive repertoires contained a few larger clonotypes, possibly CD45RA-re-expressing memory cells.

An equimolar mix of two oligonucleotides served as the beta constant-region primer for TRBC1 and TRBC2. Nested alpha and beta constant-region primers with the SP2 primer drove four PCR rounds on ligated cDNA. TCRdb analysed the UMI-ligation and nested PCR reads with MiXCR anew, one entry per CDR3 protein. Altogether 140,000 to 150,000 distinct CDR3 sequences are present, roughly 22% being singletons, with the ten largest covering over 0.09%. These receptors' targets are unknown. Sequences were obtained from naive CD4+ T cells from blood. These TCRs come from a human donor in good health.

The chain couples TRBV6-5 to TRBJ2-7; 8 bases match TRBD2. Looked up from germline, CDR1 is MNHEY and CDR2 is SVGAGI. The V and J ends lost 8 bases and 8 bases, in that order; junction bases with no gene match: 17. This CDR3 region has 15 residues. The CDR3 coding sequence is TGTGCCAGCTCGGGGGGGGGGATCCCTCTATGGCAGCAGTACTTC. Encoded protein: CASSGGGIPLWQQYF.

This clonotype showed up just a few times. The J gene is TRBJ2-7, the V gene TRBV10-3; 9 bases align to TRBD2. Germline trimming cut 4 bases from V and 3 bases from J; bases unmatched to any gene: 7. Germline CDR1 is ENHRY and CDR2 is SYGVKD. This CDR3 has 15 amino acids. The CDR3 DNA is TGTGCCATCAGTGGCGGGAGGGAGGGCGACTACGAGCAGTACTTC. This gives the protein CAISGGREGDYEQYF.

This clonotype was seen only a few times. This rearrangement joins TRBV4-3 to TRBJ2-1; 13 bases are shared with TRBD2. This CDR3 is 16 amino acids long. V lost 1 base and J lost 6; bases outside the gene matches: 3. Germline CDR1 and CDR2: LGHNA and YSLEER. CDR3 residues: CASSQAGLAGANEQFF. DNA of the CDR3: TGCGCCAGCAGCCAAGCTGGACTAGCGGGAGCCAATGAGCAGTTCTTC.

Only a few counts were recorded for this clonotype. CDR3 protein: CASSLRRYYEQYF. The CDR3 DNA is TGTGCCAGCAGTCTTCGACGGTACTACGAGCAGTACTTC. The chain couples TRBV6-2 or TRBV6-3 to TRBJ2-7; D ambiguous. The CDR3 has 13 amino acids. With 5 bases removed from V and 3 bases from J, the gap between germline ends came to 11 bases. Germline V gene sequence: CDR1 MNHEY, CDR2 SVGEGT.

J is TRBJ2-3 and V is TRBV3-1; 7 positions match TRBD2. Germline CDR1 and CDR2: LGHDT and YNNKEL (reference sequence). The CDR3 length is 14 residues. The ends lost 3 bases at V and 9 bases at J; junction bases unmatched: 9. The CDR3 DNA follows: TGTGCCAGCAGCCAGAGGCTTAAGCGGGGCACGCAGTATTTT. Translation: CASSQRLKRGTQYF.

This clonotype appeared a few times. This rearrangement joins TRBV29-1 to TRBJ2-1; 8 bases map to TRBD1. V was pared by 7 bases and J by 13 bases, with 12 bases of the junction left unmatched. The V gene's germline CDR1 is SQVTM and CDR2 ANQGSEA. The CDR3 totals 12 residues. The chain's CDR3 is CSAAAGGGIQFF. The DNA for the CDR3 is TGCAGCGCCGCGGCAGGGGGCGGAATACAGTTCTTC.

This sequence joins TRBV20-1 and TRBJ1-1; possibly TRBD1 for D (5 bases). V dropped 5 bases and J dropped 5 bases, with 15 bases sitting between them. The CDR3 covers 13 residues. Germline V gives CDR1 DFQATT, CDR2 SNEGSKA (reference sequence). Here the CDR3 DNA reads TGCAGTGCTTCCGCGGCGGGGGTGACTGAAGCTTTCTTT. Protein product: CSASAAGVTEAFF.

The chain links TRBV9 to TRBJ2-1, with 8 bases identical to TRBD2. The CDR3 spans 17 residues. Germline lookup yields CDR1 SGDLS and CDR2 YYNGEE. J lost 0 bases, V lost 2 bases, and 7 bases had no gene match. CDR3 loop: CASSVGIAGSSYNEQFF. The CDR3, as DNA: TGTGCCAGCAGCGTGGGTATAGCGGGAAGCTCCTACAATGAGCAGTTCTTC. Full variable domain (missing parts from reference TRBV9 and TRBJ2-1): DSGVTQTPKHLITATGQRVTLRCSPRSGDLSVYWYQQSLDQGLQFLIQYYNGEERAKGNILERFSAQQFPDLHSELNLSSLELGDSALYFCASSVGIAGSSYNEQFFGPGTRLTVL.

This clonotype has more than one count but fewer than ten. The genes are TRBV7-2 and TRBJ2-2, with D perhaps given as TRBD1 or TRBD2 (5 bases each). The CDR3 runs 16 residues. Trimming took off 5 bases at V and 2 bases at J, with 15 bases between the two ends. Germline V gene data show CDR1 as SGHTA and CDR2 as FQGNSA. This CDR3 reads CASSRTGLINTGELFF. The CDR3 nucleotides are TGTGCCAGCAGCCGAACAGGACTTATTAACACCGGGGAGCTGTTTTTT.

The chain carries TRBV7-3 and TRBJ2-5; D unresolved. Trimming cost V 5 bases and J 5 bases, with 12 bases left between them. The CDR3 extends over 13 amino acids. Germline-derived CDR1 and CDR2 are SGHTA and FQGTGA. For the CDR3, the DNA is TGTGCCAGCAGCCCCTCTAAGTATGAGACCCAGTACTTC. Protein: CASSPSKYETQYF.

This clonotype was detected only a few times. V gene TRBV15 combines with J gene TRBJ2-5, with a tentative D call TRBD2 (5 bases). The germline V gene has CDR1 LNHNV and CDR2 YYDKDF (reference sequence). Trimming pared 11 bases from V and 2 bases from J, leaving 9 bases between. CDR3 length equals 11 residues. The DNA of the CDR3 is TGTGCCGTCGGACTGCAAGAGACCCAGTACTTC. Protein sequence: CAVGLQETQYF.

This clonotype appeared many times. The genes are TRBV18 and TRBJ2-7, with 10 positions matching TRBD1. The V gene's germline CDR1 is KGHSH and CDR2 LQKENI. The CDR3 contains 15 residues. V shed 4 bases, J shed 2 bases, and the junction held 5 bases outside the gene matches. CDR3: CASSLDRGQAYEQYF. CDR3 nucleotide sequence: TGTGCCAGCTCACTTGACAGGGGGCAGGCCTACGAGCAGTACTTC.

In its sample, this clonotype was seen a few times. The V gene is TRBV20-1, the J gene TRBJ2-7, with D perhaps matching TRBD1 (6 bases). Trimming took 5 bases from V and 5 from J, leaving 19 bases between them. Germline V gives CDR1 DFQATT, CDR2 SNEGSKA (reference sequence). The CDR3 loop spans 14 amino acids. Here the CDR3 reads CSARNTQGGDEQYF. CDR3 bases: TGCAGTGCTCGGAATACACAGGGTGGCGACGAGCAGTACTTC.

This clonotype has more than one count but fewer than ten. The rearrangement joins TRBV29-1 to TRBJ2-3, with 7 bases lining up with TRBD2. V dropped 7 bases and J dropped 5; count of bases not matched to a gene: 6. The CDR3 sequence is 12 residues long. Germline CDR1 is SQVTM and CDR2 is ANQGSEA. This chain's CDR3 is CSGRTSEDTQYF. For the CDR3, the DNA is TGCAGCGGCCGGACTAGTGAAGATACGCAGTATTTT.

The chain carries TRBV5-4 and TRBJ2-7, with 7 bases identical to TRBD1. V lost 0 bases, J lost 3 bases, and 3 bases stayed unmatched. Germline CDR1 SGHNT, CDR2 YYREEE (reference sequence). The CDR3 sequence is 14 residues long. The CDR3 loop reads CASSLGQGRYEQYF. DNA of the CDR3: TGTGCCAGCAGCTTGGGACAGGGCCGCTACGAGCAGTACTTC.

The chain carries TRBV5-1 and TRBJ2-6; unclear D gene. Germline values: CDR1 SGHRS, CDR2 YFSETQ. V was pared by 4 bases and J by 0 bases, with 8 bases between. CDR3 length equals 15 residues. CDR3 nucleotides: TGCGCCAGCAGCAGGCAGATCTCTGGGGCCAACGTCCTGACTTTC. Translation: CASSRQISGANVLTF.

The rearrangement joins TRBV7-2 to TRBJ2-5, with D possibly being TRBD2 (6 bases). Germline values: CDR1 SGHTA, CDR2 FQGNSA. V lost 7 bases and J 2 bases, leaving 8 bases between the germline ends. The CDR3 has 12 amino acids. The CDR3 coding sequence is TGTGCCAGCACGGGGGTTCAAGAGACCCAGTACTTC. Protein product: CASTGVQETQYF. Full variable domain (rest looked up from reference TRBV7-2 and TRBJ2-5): GAGVSQSPSNKVTEKGKDVELRCDPISGHTALYWYRQSLGQGLEFLIYFQGNSAPDKSGLPSDRFSAERTGGSVSTLTIQRTQQEDSAVYLCASTGVQETQYFGPGTRLLVL.

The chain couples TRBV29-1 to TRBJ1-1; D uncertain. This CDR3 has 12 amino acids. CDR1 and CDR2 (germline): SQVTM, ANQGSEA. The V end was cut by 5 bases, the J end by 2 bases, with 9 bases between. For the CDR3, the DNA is TGCAGCGTTCAGGCGGTTAACACTGAAGCTTTCTTT. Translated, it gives CSVQAVNTEAFF.

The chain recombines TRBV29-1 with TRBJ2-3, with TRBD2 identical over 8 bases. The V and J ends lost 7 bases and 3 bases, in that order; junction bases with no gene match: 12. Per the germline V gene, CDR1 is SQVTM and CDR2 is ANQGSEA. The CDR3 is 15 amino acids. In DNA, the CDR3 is TGCAGCGCCGCCCGTGGAAGCGGGAGTACAGATACGCAGTATTTT. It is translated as CSAARGSGSTDTQYF.

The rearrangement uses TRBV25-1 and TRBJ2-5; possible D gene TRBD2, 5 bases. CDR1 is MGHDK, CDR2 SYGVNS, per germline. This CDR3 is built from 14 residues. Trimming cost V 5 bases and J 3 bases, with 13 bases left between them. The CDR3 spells CASSPPGSEETQYF. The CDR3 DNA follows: TGTGCCAGCAGTCCCCCGGGTAGCGAAGAGACCCAGTACTTC.

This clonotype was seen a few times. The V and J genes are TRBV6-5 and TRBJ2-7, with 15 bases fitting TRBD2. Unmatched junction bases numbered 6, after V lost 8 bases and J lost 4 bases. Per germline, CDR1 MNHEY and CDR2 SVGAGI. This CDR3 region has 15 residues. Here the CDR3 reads CASYGTSGRKYEQYF. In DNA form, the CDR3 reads TGTGCCAGCTATGGGACTAGCGGGAGGAAGTACGAGCAGTACTTC.

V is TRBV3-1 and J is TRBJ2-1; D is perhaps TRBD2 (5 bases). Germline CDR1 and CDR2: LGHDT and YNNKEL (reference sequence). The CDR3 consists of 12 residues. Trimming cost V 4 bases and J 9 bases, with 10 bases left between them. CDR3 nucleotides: TGTGCCAGCAGCCGTTTTGAGGGTGAGCAGTTCTTC. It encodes CASSRFEGEQFF.

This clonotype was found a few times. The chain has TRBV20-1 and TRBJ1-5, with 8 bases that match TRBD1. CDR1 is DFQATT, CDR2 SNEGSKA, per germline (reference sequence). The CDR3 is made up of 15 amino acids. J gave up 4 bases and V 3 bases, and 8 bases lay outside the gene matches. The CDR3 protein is CSASLAGGLNQPQHF. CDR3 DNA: TGCAGTGCTAGTTTGGCAGGGGGCCTTAATCAGCCCCAGCATTTT.

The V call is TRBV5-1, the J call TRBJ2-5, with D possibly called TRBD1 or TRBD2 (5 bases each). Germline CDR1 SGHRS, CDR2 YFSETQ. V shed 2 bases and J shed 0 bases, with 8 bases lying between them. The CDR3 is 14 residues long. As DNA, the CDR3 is TGCGCCAGCAGCTTAGGGACGTACCAAGAGACCCAGTACTTC. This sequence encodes CASSLGTYQETQYF.

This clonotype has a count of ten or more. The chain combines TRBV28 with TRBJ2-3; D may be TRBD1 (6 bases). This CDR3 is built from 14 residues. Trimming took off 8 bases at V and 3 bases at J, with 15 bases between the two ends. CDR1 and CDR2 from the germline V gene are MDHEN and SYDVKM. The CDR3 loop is CASLSRGRTDTQYF. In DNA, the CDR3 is TGTGCCAGCCTGTCCAGGGGAAGAACAGATACGCAGTATTTT.

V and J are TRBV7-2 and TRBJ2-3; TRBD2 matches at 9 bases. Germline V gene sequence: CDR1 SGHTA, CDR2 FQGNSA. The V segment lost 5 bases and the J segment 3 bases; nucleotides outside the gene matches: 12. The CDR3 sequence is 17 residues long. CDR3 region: CASSKRGLAGRTDTQYF. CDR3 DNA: TGTGCCAGCAGCAAAAGGGGTCTAGCGGGGCGGACAGATACGCAGTATTTT.

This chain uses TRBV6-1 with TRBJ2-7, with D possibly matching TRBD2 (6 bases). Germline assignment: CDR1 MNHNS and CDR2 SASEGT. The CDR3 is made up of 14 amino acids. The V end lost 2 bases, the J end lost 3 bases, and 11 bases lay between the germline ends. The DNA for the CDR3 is TGTGCCAGCAGTGAAAGAGGGACTGACTACGAGCAGTACTTC. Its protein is CASSERGTDYEQYF.

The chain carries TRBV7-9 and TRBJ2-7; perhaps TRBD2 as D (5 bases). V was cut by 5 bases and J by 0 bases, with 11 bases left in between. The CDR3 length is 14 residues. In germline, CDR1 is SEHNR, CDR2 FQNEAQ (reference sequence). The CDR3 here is CASSRRQASYEQYF. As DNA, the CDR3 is TGTGCCAGCAGCCGGAGGCAGGCCTCCTACGAGCAGTACTTC. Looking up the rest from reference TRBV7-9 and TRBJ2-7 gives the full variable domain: DTGVSQNPRHKITKRGQNVTFRCDPISEHNRLYWYRQTLGQGPEFLTYFQNEAQLEKSRLLSDRFSAERPKGSFSTLEIQRTEQGDSAMYLCASSRRQASYEQYFGPGTRLTVT.

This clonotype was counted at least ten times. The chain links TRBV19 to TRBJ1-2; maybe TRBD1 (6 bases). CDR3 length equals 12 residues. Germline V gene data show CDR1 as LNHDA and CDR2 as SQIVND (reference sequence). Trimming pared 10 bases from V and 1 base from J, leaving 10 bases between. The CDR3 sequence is CATQDSNYGYTF. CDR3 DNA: TGTGCCACCCAGGACAGTAACTATGGCTACACCTTC.

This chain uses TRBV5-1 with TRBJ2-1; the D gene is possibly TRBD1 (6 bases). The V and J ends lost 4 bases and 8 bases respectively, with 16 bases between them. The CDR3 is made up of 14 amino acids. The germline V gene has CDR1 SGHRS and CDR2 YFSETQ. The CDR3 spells CASSLFSQGHEQFF. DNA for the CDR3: TGCGCCAGCAGCCTTTTTTCTCAGGGGCATGAGCAGTTCTTC.

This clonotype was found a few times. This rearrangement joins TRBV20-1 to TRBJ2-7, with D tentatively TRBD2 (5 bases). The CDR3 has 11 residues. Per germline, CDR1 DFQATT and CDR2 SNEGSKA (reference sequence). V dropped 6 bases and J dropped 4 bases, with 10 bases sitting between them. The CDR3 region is CSAIWEYEQYF. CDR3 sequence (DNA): TGCAGTGCGATCTGGGAGTACGAGCAGTACTTC.